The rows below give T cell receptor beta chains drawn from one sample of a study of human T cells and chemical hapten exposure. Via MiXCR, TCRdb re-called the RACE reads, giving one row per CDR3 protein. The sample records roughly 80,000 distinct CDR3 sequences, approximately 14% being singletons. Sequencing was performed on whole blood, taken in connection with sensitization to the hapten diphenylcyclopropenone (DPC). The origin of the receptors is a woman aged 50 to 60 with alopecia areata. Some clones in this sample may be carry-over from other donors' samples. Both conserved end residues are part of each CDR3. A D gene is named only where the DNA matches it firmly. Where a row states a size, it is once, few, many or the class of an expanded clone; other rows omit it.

CDR3 protein: CASSLVRDYLDEQYF
CDR3 DNA: TGTGCCAGCAGCCTAGTAAGGGACTACTTAGACGAGCAGTACTTC
V gene: TRBV11-2
J gene: TRBJ2-7
clone size: few
D gene: TRBD2

CDR3 protein: CASLPYGLEGGELFF
CDR3 DNA: TGTGCCAGCCTACCCTACGGACTAGAGGGCGGGGAGCTGTTTTTT
V gene: TRBV12-3/TRBV12-4
J gene: TRBJ2-2
clone size: -
D gene: TRBD2

CDR3 protein: CASSPPTSRETQYF
CDR3 DNA: TGTGCCAGCTCACCACCGACTTCGCGAGAGACCCAGTACTTC
V gene: TRBV18
J gene: TRBJ2-5
clone size: few
D gene: -

CDR3 protein: CTSSQVHRASSGNTIYF
CDR3 DNA: TGTACCAGCAGCCAAGTTCACAGGGCTAGCTCTGGAAACACCATATATTTT
V gene: TRBV14
J gene: TRBJ1-3
clone size: few
D gene: -

CDR3 protein: CASSLFRALSSYNEQFF
CDR3 DNA: TGTGCCAGCAGCTTATTCCGGGCCTTAAGCTCCTACAATGAGCAGTTCTTC
V gene: TRBV7-8
J gene: TRBJ2-1
clone size: -
D gene: -

CDR3 protein: CASSLRREGQGEQYF
CDR3 DNA: TGTGCCAGCAGCTTACGACGGGAGGGCCAGGGCGAGCAGTACTTC
V gene: TRBV7-8
J gene: TRBJ2-7
clone size: -
D gene: TRBD2

CDR3 protein: CASSYRWGSRDEQFF
CDR3 DNA: TGTGCCAGCAGTTATCGGTGGGGGAGCCGCGATGAGCAGTTCTTC
V gene: TRBV6-5
J gene: TRBJ2-1
clone size: -
D gene: -

CDR3 protein: CASRLTDFNQPQHF
CDR3 DNA: TGTGCAAGTCGCTTGACAGATTTCAATCAGCCCCAGCATTTT
V gene: TRBV12-2
J gene: TRBJ1-5
clone size: -
D gene: -

CDR3 protein: CASSFRQGAPGETQYF
CDR3 DNA: TGTGCCAGCAGTTTCAGACAGGGGGCGCCGGGCGAGACCCAGTACTTC
V gene: TRBV12-3/TRBV12-4
J gene: TRBJ2-5
clone size: few
D gene: TRBD1

CDR3 protein: CASSAGGTANQPQHF
CDR3 DNA: TGTGCCAGCTCAGCCGGGGGGACAGCTAATCAGCCCCAGCATTTT
V gene: TRBV18
J gene: TRBJ1-5
clone size: few
D gene: TRBD1

CDR3 protein: CASQPGRINEKLFF
CDR3 DNA: TGTGCCAGCCAACCCGGCAGGATTAATGAAAAACTGTTTTTT
V gene: TRBV2
J gene: TRBJ1-4
clone size: many
D gene: -

CDR3 protein: CSVAGTYQETQYF
CDR3 DNA: TGCAGCGTTGCAGGGACTTACCAAGAGACCCAGTACTTC
V gene: TRBV29-1
J gene: TRBJ2-5
clone size: few
D gene: -

CDR3 protein: CSAGITVETQYF
CDR3 DNA: TGCAGCGCCGGGATCACGGTAGAGACCCAGTACTTC
V gene: TRBV29-1
J gene: TRBJ2-5
clone size: -
D gene: -

CDR3 protein: CASSPFRRSYEQYF
CDR3 DNA: TGTGCCAGCAGTCCCTTCCGACGCTCCTACGAGCAGTACTTC
V gene: TRBV27
J gene: TRBJ2-7
clone size: -
D gene: -

CDR3 protein: CSASQGSGEKLFF
CDR3 DNA: TGCAGTGCTAGTCAGGGGAGTGGTGAAAAACTGTTTTTT
V gene: TRBV20-1
J gene: TRBJ1-4
clone size: few
D gene: -

CDR3 protein: CASSRDTPNTGELFF
CDR3 DNA: TGTGCCAGCAGCCGGGACACCCCGAACACCGGGGAGCTGTTTTTT
V gene: TRBV2
J gene: TRBJ2-2
clone size: -
D gene: -

CDR3 protein: CSAKTGGLTEAFF
CDR3 DNA: TGCAGCGCCAAGACAGGGGGCCTTACTGAAGCTTTCTTT
V gene: TRBV29-1
J gene: TRBJ1-1
clone size: few
D gene: TRBD1

CDR3 protein: CASSLSPARALSGNTIYF
CDR3 DNA: TGTGCCAGCAGCCTCAGCCCCGCCAGGGCCCTCTCTGGAAACACCATATATTTT
V gene: TRBV7-9
J gene: TRBJ1-3
clone size: -
D gene: -

CDR3 protein: CATSRGRRDSYEQYF
CDR3 DNA: TGTGCCACCAGCAGAGGAAGACGAGACTCCTACGAGCAGTACTTC
V gene: TRBV15
J gene: TRBJ2-7
clone size: -
D gene: -

CDR3 protein: CASSLNGGQGTQYF
CDR3 DNA: TGCGCCAGCAGCTTGAACGGGGGGCAGGGGACCCAGTACTTC
V gene: TRBV5-1
J gene: TRBJ2-5
clone size: many
D gene: -

CDR3 protein: CVSSFVAGDTDTQYF
CDR3 DNA: TGTGTCAGCAGCTTTGTCGCGGGGGACACAGATACGCAGTATTTT
V gene: TRBV5-6
J gene: TRBJ2-3
clone size: -
D gene: TRBD2

CDR3 protein: CASSYDPLAQETQYF
CDR3 DNA: TGTGCCAGCAGTTACGATCCTTTGGCACAAGAGACCCAGTACTTC
V gene: TRBV7-6
J gene: TRBJ2-5
clone size: few
D gene: -

CDR3 protein: CSGTGRSNQPQHF
CDR3 DNA: TGCAGTGGGACAGGGAGAAGCAATCAGCCCCAGCATTTT
V gene: TRBV20-1
J gene: TRBJ1-5
clone size: few
D gene: TRBD1

CDR3 protein: CSAPLAGPDTQYF
CDR3 DNA: TGCAGTGCCCCTCTAGCGGGCCCAGATACGCAGTATTTT
V gene: TRBV20-1
J gene: TRBJ2-3
clone size: many
D gene: TRBD2

CDR3 protein: CASSQEEARDTQYF
CDR3 DNA: TGCGCCAGCAGCCAAGAAGAGGCAAGAGATACGCAGTATTTT
V gene: TRBV4-3
J gene: TRBJ2-3
clone size: -
D gene: -

CDR3 protein: CASSWRGLQNNEQFF
CDR3 DNA: TGCGCCAGCAGCTGGAGGGGACTCCAGAACAATGAGCAGTTCTTC
V gene: TRBV5-1
J gene: TRBJ2-1
clone size: -
D gene: -

CDR3 protein: CSATRVSGTDTQYF
CDR3 DNA: TGCAGTGCTACCCGCGTTAGCGGCACAGATACGCAGTATTTT
V gene: TRBV20-1
J gene: TRBJ2-3
clone size: -
D gene: -

CDR3 protein: CSVLAVRSYEQYF
CDR3 DNA: TGCAGCGTTCTAGCGGTGCGCTCCTACGAGCAGTACTTC
V gene: TRBV29-1
J gene: TRBJ2-7
clone size: many
D gene: TRBD2

CDR3 protein: CASSRSWDGTAYEQYF
CDR3 DNA: TGTGCCAGCAGCCGAAGCTGGGACGGGACGGCTTACGAGCAGTACTTC
V gene: TRBV6-5
J gene: TRBJ2-7
clone size: -
D gene: -

CDR3 protein: CSARSGPKLGYTF
CDR3 DNA: TGCAGTGCTCGATCCGGGCCTAAGCTGGGCTACACCTTC
V gene: TRBV20-1
J gene: TRBJ1-2
clone size: few
D gene: -

CDR3 protein: CSVAGARTF
CDR3 DNA: TGCAGCGTTGCAGGGGCGAGGACCTTC
V gene: TRBV29-1
J gene: TRBJ1-2
clone size: few
D gene: -

CDR3 protein: CASSPRQAKLFF
CDR3 DNA: TGTGCCAGCAGTCCGAGACAGGCAAAACTGTTTTTT
V gene: TRBV12-3/TRBV12-4
J gene: TRBJ1-4
clone size: -
D gene: -

CDR3 protein: CASSPQAWNQPQHF
CDR3 DNA: TGCGCCAGCAGCCCTCAGGCCTGGAATCAGCCCCAGCATTTT
V gene: TRBV4-3
J gene: TRBJ1-5
clone size: many
D gene: -

CDR3 protein: CASSLLSSSYEQYF
CDR3 DNA: TGCGCCAGCAGCTTGTTGTCTAGCTCCTACGAGCAGTACTTC
V gene: TRBV5-1
J gene: TRBJ2-7
clone size: -
D gene: -

CDR3 protein: CASSLHGGRTTEAFF
CDR3 DNA: TGCGCCAGCAGCCTTCACGGGGGGCGGACCACTGAAGCTTTCTTT
V gene: TRBV5-1
J gene: TRBJ1-1
clone size: few
D gene: -

CDR3 protein: CASSLKGGNRQYF
CDR3 DNA: TGCGCCAGCAGCCTAAAAGGAGGGAATAGGCAGTACTTC
V gene: TRBV4-3
J gene: TRBJ2-7
clone size: -
D gene: -

CDR3 protein: CASSTPGHPMNTEAFF
CDR3 DNA: TGTGCCAGTAGTACGCCGGGACACCCCATGAACACTGAAGCTTTCTTT
V gene: TRBV19
J gene: TRBJ1-1
clone size: -
D gene: -